The 11 T cell receptor beta chains given below trace back to one sample, sequenced in a study of blood T cell repertoires in COVID-19. Produced via immunoSEQ multiplex PCR; TCRdb's table is partial and in-frame only. This repertoire shows around 110,000 clones, more than 70% found once; its top ten account for 4% to 6%. Input material: peripheral blood. These receptors all come from a man in his forties with active or convalescent COVID-19.

V is TRBV6-5 and J is TRBJ1-2; TRBD1 agrees at 7 bases. J was trimmed by 2 bases and V by 6 bases; bases with no gene match: 9. CDR3 length equals 15 residues. Germline V gives CDR1 MNHEY, CDR2 SVGAGI. The CDR3 DNA reads TGTGCCAGCAGACTATACAGGGGCGGGAACTATGGCTACACCTTC. Amino acid sequence: CASRLYRGGNYGYTF.

The chain recombines TRBV30 with TRBJ1-1; D is possibly TRBD1 (6 bases). Germline loops: CDR1 GTSNPN, CDR2 SVGIG (reference sequence). Trimming removed 0 bases at V and 6 bases at J, with 14 bases between. This CDR3 has 14 residues. The DNA of the CDR3 is TGTGCCTGGAGTGTACACACAGGGTTGGCTGAAGCTTTCTTT. It translates to CAWSVHTGLAEAFF.

V is TRBV21-1 and J is TRBJ2-5; the DNA was not compared with TRBD2, the D call given in the table. TRBV21-1 is deemed a pseudogene. This CDR3 is 11 amino acids long. CDR3 amino acids: CASIESETQYF. In DNA, the CDR3 is TGTGCCAGCATTGAGTCAGAGACCCAGTACTTC.

J is TRBJ2-5 and V is TRBV19; no firm D call. Germline V CDR1 and CDR2: LNHDA, SQIVND (reference sequence). The CDR3 sequence is 13 residues long. Trimming left V 10 bases short and J 7 bases short, with 19 bases between. The CDR3 loop is CATLSSRFGTQYF. The CDR3 DNA reads as TGTGCCACCTTATCCTCCAGGTTCGGGACCCAGTACTTC. Using reference TRBV19 and TRBJ2-5 for the parts outside the CDR3, the full variable domain is DGGITQSPKYLFRKEGQNVTLSCEQNLNHDAMYWYRQDPGQGLRLIYYSQIVNDFQKGDIAEGYSVSREKKESFPLTVTSAQKNPTAFYLCATLSSRFGTQYFGPGTRLLVL.

The genes are TRBV4-1 and TRBJ2-5; D is undetermined. V was shortened by 4 bases and J by 7 bases, with 22 bases between the two germline ends. There are 16 residues in the CDR3. Germline V gene data show CDR1 as MGHRA and CDR2 as YSYEKL. This CDR3 is CASSRRLAGSERTQYF. CDR3 coding DNA: TGCGCCAGCAGCCGAAGGTTAGCCGGGTCGGAGCGGACCCAGTACTTC.

The chain recombines TRBV30 with TRBJ1-6; D remains ambiguous. This CDR3 is 13 amino acids long. The V gene lost 3 bases and the J gene lost 10 bases, with 13 bases spanning the gap. In germline, CDR1 is GTSNPN, CDR2 SVGIG (reference sequence). CDR3 bases: TGTGCCTGGAGCTCCCTAGCCGGATCACCCCTCCACTTT. Translation gives CAWSSLAGSPLHF. The entire variable domain, with the rest obtained from reference TRBV30 and TRBJ1-6, is as follows: SQTIHQWPATLVQPVGSPLSLECTVEGTSNPNLYWYRQAAGRGLQLLFYSVGIGQISSEVPQNLSASRPQDRQFILSSKKLLLSDSGFYLCAWSSLAGSPLHFGNGTRLTVT.

The chain uses TRBV10-3 and TRBJ1-4, with TRBD1 identical over 8 bases. Germline-derived CDR1 and CDR2 are ENHRY and SYGVKD. After removal of 10 bases from V and 10 bases from J, the junction contained 11 bases not matched to a gene. The CDR3 has 13 amino acids. The CDR3 is CATLTEQGGKLFF. Written as DNA, the CDR3 is TGTGCCACCTTGACAGAACAGGGGGGAAAACTGTTTTTT.

The chain is built from TRBV2 and TRBJ1-2; tentative D call: TRBD1 (5 bases). The V end lost 1 base, the J end lost 4 bases, and 10 bases lay between the germline ends. Germline CDR1 SNHLY, CDR2 FYNNEI. This CDR3 region has 14 residues. Here the CDR3 DNA reads TGTGCCAGCAGTGAAGTGACAGAAATCTATGGCTACACCTTC. This codes for CASSEVTEIYGYTF.

The rearrangement uses TRBV5-4 and TRBJ1-2, with TRBD1 matching over 8 bases. The CDR3 is made up of 18 amino acids. The J segment lost 8 bases and the V segment lost 3 bases, leaving 21 bases of the junction unmatched. Germline lookup yields CDR1 SGHNT and CDR2 YYREEE (reference sequence). In nucleotides, the CDR3 is TGTGCCAGCAGCTCACCCGGATATCGACAGGGGATGGGAACGGGCTACACCTTC. The encoded protein is CASSSPGYRQGMGTGYTF. The variable domain in full, with the rest retrieved from reference TRBV5-4 and TRBJ1-2, is ETGVTQSPTHLIKTRGQQVTLRCSSQSGHNTVSWYQQALGQGPQFIFQYYREEENGRGNFPPRFSGLQFPNYSSELNVNALELDDSALYLCASSSPGYRQGMGTGYTFGSGTRLTVV.

This clone appeared once. As DNA, the CDR3 is TGTGCCAGCAGCTTGGACCTTACAGCGGCCGGGGAGCTGTTTTTT. Translated: CASSLDLTAAGELFF. The chain recombines TRBV5-4 with TRBJ2-2, with a weak D call TRBD2 (5 bases). The CDR3 length is 15 residues. Trimming removed 0 bases from V and 6 bases from J, with 12 bases in between. The germline V gene has CDR1 SGHNT and CDR2 YYREEE (reference sequence).

The chain has TRBV27 and TRBJ1-5; D not certain. CDR1 and CDR2 from the germline V gene are MNHEY and SMNVEV (reference sequence). Trimming removed 2 bases at V and 4 bases at J, with 9 bases between. CDR3 length: 14 amino acids. CDR3: CASSLGGRNQPQHF. CDR3 DNA sequence: TGTGCCAGCAGTTTAGGTGGCAGAAATCAGCCCCAGCATTTT.